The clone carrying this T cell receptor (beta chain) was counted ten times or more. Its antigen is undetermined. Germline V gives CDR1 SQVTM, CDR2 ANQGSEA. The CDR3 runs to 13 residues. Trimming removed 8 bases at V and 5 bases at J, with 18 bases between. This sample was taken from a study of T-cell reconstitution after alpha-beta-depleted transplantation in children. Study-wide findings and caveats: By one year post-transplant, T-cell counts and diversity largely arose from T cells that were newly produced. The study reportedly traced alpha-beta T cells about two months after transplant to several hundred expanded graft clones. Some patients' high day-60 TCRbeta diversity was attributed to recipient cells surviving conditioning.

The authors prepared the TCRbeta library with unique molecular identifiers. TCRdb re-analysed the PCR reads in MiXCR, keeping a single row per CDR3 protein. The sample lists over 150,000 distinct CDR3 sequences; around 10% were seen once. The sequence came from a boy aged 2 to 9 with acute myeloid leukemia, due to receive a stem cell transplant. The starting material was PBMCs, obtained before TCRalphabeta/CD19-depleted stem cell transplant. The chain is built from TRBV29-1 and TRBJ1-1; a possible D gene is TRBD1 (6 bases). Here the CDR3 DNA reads TGCAGCACTTTATACAGGGCGGCGACTGAAGCTTTCTTT. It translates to CSTLYRAATEAFF.